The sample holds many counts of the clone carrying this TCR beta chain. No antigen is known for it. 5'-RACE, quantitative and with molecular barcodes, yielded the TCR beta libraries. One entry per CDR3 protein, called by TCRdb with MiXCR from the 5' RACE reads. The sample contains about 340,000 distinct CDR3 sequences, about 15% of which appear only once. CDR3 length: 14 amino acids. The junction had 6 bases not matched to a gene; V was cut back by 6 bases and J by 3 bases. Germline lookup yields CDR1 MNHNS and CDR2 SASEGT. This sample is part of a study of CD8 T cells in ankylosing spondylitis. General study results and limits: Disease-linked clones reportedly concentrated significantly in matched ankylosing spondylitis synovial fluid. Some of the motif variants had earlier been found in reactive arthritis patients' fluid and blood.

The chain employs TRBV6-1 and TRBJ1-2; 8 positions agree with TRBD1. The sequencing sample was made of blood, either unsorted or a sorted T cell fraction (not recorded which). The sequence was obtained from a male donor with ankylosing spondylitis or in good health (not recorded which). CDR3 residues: CASSPRGQDYGYTF. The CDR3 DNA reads TGTGCCAGCAGCCCCAGGGGGCAGGACTATGGCTACACCTTC.